This T cell receptor (beta chain) came from a study of cytomegalovirus exposure and HLA in healthy donors. This clone was picked up a small number of times. The PCR ran on 60 Vbeta and 13 Jbeta primers. TCRdb's copy holds only in-frame clones and misses some; the assay was immunoSEQ multiplex PCR. The sample shows around 98,000 clones, roughly 70% of them seen only once. Samples came from healthy bone marrow donors. V dropped 0 bases and J dropped 2 bases, with 8 bases sitting between them. The CDR3 loop spans 15 amino acids. CDR1 MNHEY and CDR2 SVGAGI come from the germline V gene. The TCR comes from a man aged 50-60 years in good health and CMV-seronegative. Sequencing was done on a sample of PBMCs. V usage is TRBV6-5 and J usage is TRBJ1-5; no definite D call. CDR3 sequence: CASSYSSLGNQPQHF. CDR3 coding DNA: TGTGCCAGCAGTTACTCGAGTCTGGGCAATCAGCCCCAGCATTTT.